These T cell receptor beta chains were read from a single sample in a study of blood T cell repertoires in COVID-19. TCRdb's table, derived via immunoSEQ multiplex PCR, lists solely in-frame clones and lacks some. The sample has a few hundred thousand clones; 75% to 90% are singletons. Sequencing was performed on PBMCs or T cells enriched from blood (not recorded which). Receptors originate from a man aged 25-45 years who had recovered from COVID-19. Each CDR3 is given with its conserved first and last residue. A D gene is named only where the DNA matches it firmly. The listing skips clone size in some rows; elsewhere it reads once, few, many or a size class.

CDR3 protein,CDR3 DNA,D gene,clone size,V gene,CDR3 length,J gene
CASSPYREKTQYF,TGTGCCAGCAGCCCGTACAGGGAGAAGACCCAGTACTTC,-,once,TRBV12-3/TRBV12-4,13,TRBJ2-5
CARRDYPPETQYF,TGTGCCAGACGGGACTACCCCCCAGAGACCCAGTACTTC,TRBD2,-,TRBV14,13,TRBJ2-5
CASRGDSRSKLFF,TGTGCCAGCAGAGGGGACAGCCGATCGAAACTGTTTTTT,TRBD1,-,TRBV2,13,TRBJ1-4
CASSMGWQGGTEAFF,TGTGCCAGTAGTATGGGATGGCAGGGGGGCACTGAAGCTTTCTTT,TRBD1,-,TRBV19,15,TRBJ1-1
CASSYDRGFSYEQYF,TGTGCCAGCAGTTACGACAGGGGTTTTTCCTACGAGCAGTACTTC,TRBD1,-,TRBV6-5,15,TRBJ2-7
CASSLGQESYEQYF,TGTGCCAGCAGCTTGGGACAGGAGAGCTACGAGCAGTACTTC,TRBD1,-,TRBV7-6,14,TRBJ2-7
CAWSRTIIGGKLFF,TGTGCCTGGAGTAGGACGATTATCGGGGGAAAACTGTTTTTT,-,-,TRBV30,14,TRBJ1-4
CASSRTSREQFF,TGTGCCAGCAGCCGTACTAGCCGTGAGCAGTTCTTC,-,-,TRBV12-3/TRBV12-4,12,TRBJ2-1
CASSIPTSSYNEQFF,TGTGCCAGTAGTATACCTACGAGCTCCTACAATGAGCAGTTCTTC,-,-,TRBV19,15,TRBJ2-1
CASSFLAGVVEQFF,TGTGCCAGCAGTTTTCTAGCGGGAGTGGTTGAGCAGTTCTTC,TRBD2,-,TRBV28,14,TRBJ2-1
CASSQGAWTGNGYTF,TGTGCCAGCAGCCAAGGAGCATGGACTGGAAATGGCTACACCTTC,-,-,TRBV3-1/TRBV3-2,15,TRBJ1-2
CASSPSGTGTAFF,TGTGCCAGCAGTCCTTCCGGGACAGGGACAGCTTTCTTT,TRBD1,-,TRBV6-5,13,TRBJ1-1
CASSETSGPFNEQFF,TGTGCTAGCAGCGAGACTAGCGGGCCTTTTAATGAGCAGTTCTTC,TRBD2,-,TRBV7-7,15,TRBJ2-1
CASRRTSGGYNEQFF,TGTGCCAGTAGGAGGACTAGCGGGGGGTACAATGAGCAGTTCTTC,TRBD2,-,TRBV19,15,TRBJ2-1
CASSPVAGTGVPWEQYF,TGTGCCAGCTCACCAGTCGCGGGGACAGGGGTTCCCTGGGAGCAGTACTTC,TRBD1,-,TRBV18,17,TRBJ2-7
CSVGFGGVYNEQFF,TGCAGCGTTGGATTCGGGGGTGTTTACAATGAGCAGTTCTTC,-,-,TRBV29-1,14,TRBJ2-1
CASSPPTGITEAFF,TGTGCCAGCTCACCACCGACAGGGATCACTGAAGCTTTCTTT,TRBD1,-,TRBV18,14,TRBJ1-1
CASGFGTVGNYGYTF,TGTGCTAGTGGTTTCGGGACAGTGGGTAACTATGGCTACACCTTC,TRBD1,once,TRBV12-5,15,TRBJ1-2
CASSDRPLSTDTQYF,TGTGCCAGCAGTGACAGGCCACTTAGCACAGATACGCAGTATTTT,-,-,TRBV6-1,15,TRBJ2-3
CSASSGAGFRELFF,TGCAGTGCTAGTTCAGGGGCGGGTTTCAGGGAGCTGTTTTTT,-,-,TRBV20-1,14,TRBJ2-2
CASSQDGGSGSPLHF,TGCGCCAGCAGCCAAGACGGGGGGAGCGGTTCACCCCTCCACTTT,-,-,TRBV4-3,15,TRBJ1-6
CASSQERNTEAFF,TGTGCCAGCAGCCAAGAGAGGAACACTGAAGCTTTCTTT,-,-,TRBV4-2,13,TRBJ1-1
CASSKGTAVLRDTEAFF,TGTGCCAGCAGCAAAGGGACAGCGGTGCTTAGGGACACTGAAGCTTTCTTT,TRBD1,-,TRBV9,17,TRBJ1-1
CATSDGYEQYF,TGTGCCACCAGTGACGGGTACGAGCAGTACTTC,-,-,TRBV24-1,11,TRBJ2-7
CAWSAYAIPREGYTF,TGTGCCTGGAGCGCTTACGCAATACCGAGGGAGGGCTACACCTTC,-,-,TRBV30,15,TRBJ1-2
CASSKRDMSDQPQHF,TGCGCCAGCAGTAAACGGGACATGTCAGATCAGCCCCAGCATTTT,-,-,TRBV4-1,15,TRBJ1-5
CASGDFLTDTQYF,TGTGCCAGCGGGGACTTTCTCACAGATACGCAGTATTTT,-,-,TRBV27,13,TRBJ2-3
CAWIAFTGANVLTF,TGTGCCTGGATAGCATTTACTGGGGCCAACGTCCTGACTTTC,-,-,TRBV30,14,TRBJ2-6
CASSYTGSTDTQYF,TGTGCCAGCAGCTATACAGGGAGCACAGATACGCAGTATTTT,-,-,TRBV27,14,TRBJ2-3
CASSLRLDNEQFF,TGTGCCAGCAGCTTAAGGCTAGACAATGAGCAGTTCTTC,-,-,TRBV7-8,13,TRBJ2-1
CASSTLLAANTGELFF,TGTGCCAGCAGCACTCTACTAGCGGCGAACACCGGGGAGCTGTTTTTT,TRBD2,-,TRBV5-5,16,TRBJ2-2
CASRGRSYNSPLHF,TGCGCCAGCAGGGGCCGCTCCTATAATTCACCCCTCCACTTT,-,-,TRBV10-1,14,TRBJ1-6
CASSLRGGVYEQYF,TGTGCCAGCAGCTTAAGAGGGGGTGTCTACGAGCAGTACTTC,-,once,TRBV6-2/TRBV6-3,14,TRBJ2-7
CASSTLRGQGTQPQHF,TGTGCCAGTAGTACCTTACGGGGACAGGGGACTCAGCCCCAGCATTTT,TRBD1,-,TRBV19,16,TRBJ1-5
CASSPRESYEQYF,TGTGCCAGCAGCCCACGAGAGAGTTACGAGCAGTACTTC,-,-,TRBV9,13,TRBJ2-7
CASSLGGDGQETQYF,TGTGCCAGCAGCTTAGGGGGGGATGGCCAAGAGACCCAGTACTTC,-,-,TRBV7-2,15,TRBJ2-5
CASSQNAGAYNEQFF,TGCGCCAGCAGCCAAAACGCGGGGGCTTACAATGAGCAGTTCTTC,-,-,TRBV4-1,15,TRBJ2-1
CASSQDGGKKNIQYF,TGTGCCAGCAGCCAAGATGGGGGCAAAAAAAACATTCAGTACTTC,-,once,TRBV3-1/TRBV3-2,15,TRBJ2-4
CASSYEGSNQPQHF,TGCGCCAGCAGCTACGAGGGTAGCAATCAGCCCCAGCATTTT,-,-,TRBV5-1,14,TRBJ1-5
CASLGGNYGYTF,TGTGCCTCGTTGGGGGGTAACTATGGCTACACCTTC,-,-,TRBV12-3/TRBV12-4,12,TRBJ1-2
CASSPPGVSGYYGYTF,TGTGCCAGCAGCCCCCCCGGGGTGAGCGGATACTATGGCTACACCTTC,-,-,TRBV9,16,TRBJ1-2
CASSPPGGLVETQYF,TGTGCCAGCAGCCCCCCAGGGGGCTTGGTTGAGACCCAGTACTTC,TRBD1,-,TRBV28,15,TRBJ2-5
CASSMLGQRNEKLFF,TGTGCCAGTAGTATGCTCGGACAGAGAAATGAAAAACTGTTTTTT,-,-,TRBV19,15,TRBJ1-4
CASNPGGTGELFF,TGTGCCAGCAACCCAGGGGGCACCGGGGAGCTGTTTTTT,TRBD1,-,TRBV9,13,TRBJ2-2
CASSQPARGAVYGYTF,TGCGCCAGCAGCCAACCCGCCCGGGGGGCGGTTTATGGCTACACCTTC,-,-,TRBV4-1,16,TRBJ1-2
CASRKRRENTEAFF,TGTGCCAGCAGAAAGAGACGGGAGAACACTGAAGCTTTCTTT,-,-,TRBV6-5,14,TRBJ1-1
CASSLYRGWTGELFF,TGCGCCAGCAGCCTTTACAGGGGGTGGACCGGGGAGCTGTTTTTT,TRBD1,-,TRBV4-3,15,TRBJ2-2
CASSTVRARGAGNTEAFF,TGTGCCAGCAGTACCGTACGGGCCAGGGGTGCGGGGAACACTGAAGCTTTCTTT,-,-,TRBV27,18,TRBJ1-1
CASSLVTGGGNPEAFF,TGTGCCAGCAGCTTAGTGACAGGGGGCGGTAACCCTGAAGCTTTCTTT,TRBD1,once,TRBV13,16,TRBJ1-1
CASNRDRQNIQYF,TGTGCCAGCAATCGGGACAGACAAAACATTCAGTACTTC,TRBD1,-,TRBV28,13,TRBJ2-4
CASSRTSGSDTQYF,TGTGCCAGCAGCAGAACTAGCGGTTCAGATACGCAGTATTTT,TRBD2,once,TRBV5-4,14,TRBJ2-3
CATYGGLLAKNIQYF,TGTGCCACCTACGGGGGACTACTAGCCAAAAACATTCAGTACTTC,TRBD2,-,TRBV2,15,TRBJ2-4
CAWKVAGGYIQYF,TGTGCCTGGAAGGTGGCGGGGGGGTACATTCAGTACTTC,TRBD2,-,TRBV30,13,TRBJ2-4
CAISDSRQKSGNTIYF,TGTGCCATCAGTGACTCCCGACAGAAGTCTGGAAACACCATATATTTT,-,few,TRBV10-3,16,TRBJ1-3
CAWRKQGYTEAFF,TGTGCCTGGAGAAAACAGGGGTACACTGAAGCTTTCTTT,TRBD1,-,TRBV30,13,TRBJ1-1